The 21 T cell receptor beta chains in this list originate from one sample, sequenced in a study of shared clonotypes between healthy human individuals. Method: immunoSEQ multiplex PCR; TCRdb's copy keeps in-frame clones and lacks some. The sample records more than 2 million clones, roughly 94% being singletons. Material for sequencing was naive CD4+ T cells sorted from blood. The subset here: CD45RA+ positively selected. The receptors originated from a man aged 18 to 29 in good health.

About this clone: The same CDR3 arises from other DNA sequences in this sample as well. DNA of the CDR3: TGTGCCAGCAGTGAAGCGGGGAGCTCCTACAATGAGCAGTTCTTC. As protein: CASSEAGSSYNEQFF. This rearrangement joins TRBV6-1 to TRBJ2-1; D perhaps matches TRBD2 (5 bases). Trimming left V 0 bases short and J 0 bases short, with 6 bases between. The CDR3 extends over 15 amino acids. Germline values: CDR1 MNHNS, CDR2 SASEGT.

V usage is TRBV15 and J usage is TRBJ1-2; D not certain. The CDR3 has 14 amino acids. Germline V gene sequence: CDR1 LNHNV, CDR2 YYDKDF (reference sequence). V was clipped by 0 bases and J by 6 bases, with 11 bases between them. The CDR3 spells CATSRDRKQDGYTF. The CDR3, as DNA: TGTGCCACCAGCAGAGACCGAAAGCAAGATGGCTACACCTTC.

The chain recombines TRBV11-3 with TRBJ2-3; D unclear. Trimming cost V 0 bases and J 6 bases, with 10 bases left between them. The CDR3 is 14 residues long. Germline CDR1 and CDR2: SGHNT and YENEEA. CDR3 coding DNA: TGTGCCAGCAGCTTAGATCAAAGAACTGATACGCAGTATTTT. Amino acids: CASSLDQRTDTQYF.

The chain combines TRBV2 with TRBJ2-2, with D possibly matching TRBD2 (5 bases). Trimming stripped 6 bases from V and 7 bases from J, with 9 bases between. The CDR3 totals 12 residues. From germline, CDR1 is SNHLY and CDR2 FYNNEI. CDR3 sequence (DNA): TGTGCCAGCAGCAGCGGTGGCGGGGAGCTGTTTTTT. It codes for CASSSGGGELFF.

This clone was observed a few times. Other DNA sequences from this sample encode an identical CDR3 as well. The chain has TRBV18 and TRBJ1-1, with D unresolved. This CDR3 has 11 residues. The ends were cut back, 5 bases at V and 1 base at J, with 2 bases in the middle. CDR1 is KGHSH and CDR2 is LQKENI in the germline V gene. CDR3 loop: CASSTNTEAFF. Written as DNA, the CDR3 is TGTGCCAGCTCAACGAACACTGAAGCTTTCTTT. Using reference TRBV18 and TRBJ1-1 for the parts outside the CDR3, the full variable domain is NAGVMQNPRHLVRRRGQEARLRCSPMKGHSHVYWYRQLPEEGLKFMVYLQKENIIDESGMPKERFSAEFPKEGPSILRIQQVVRGDSAAYFCASSTNTEAFFGQGTRLTVV.

This sequence joins TRBV5-1 and TRBJ2-3, with TRBD2 identical over 9 bases. The J segment lost 4 bases and the V segment lost 2 bases, leaving 5 bases of the junction unmatched. Germline V gene data show CDR1 as SGHRS and CDR2 as YFSETQ. This CDR3 comprises 15 residues. The CDR3, as DNA: TGCGCCAGCAGCTTCACTAGCGGGCTCGCAGATACGCAGTATTTT. Translation gives CASSFTSGLADTQYF.

V is TRBV5-1 and J is TRBJ2-7, with TRBD1 matching 12 bases. Germline trimming cut 4 bases from V and 4 bases from J; bases unmatched to any gene: 3. CDR1 SGHRS and CDR2 YFSETQ come from the germline V gene. The CDR3 spans 14 residues. CDR3: CASSGDRGLYEQYF. The CDR3 nucleotides read TGCGCCAGCAGCGGGGACAGGGGGCTGTACGAGCAGTACTTC.

This chain joins TRBV6-5 and TRBJ1-4, with D perhaps matching TRBD1 (5 bases). Germline V gene sequence: CDR1 MNHEY, CDR2 SVGAGI. The CDR3 runs 15 residues. The germline V and J ends were trimmed by 0 bases and 5 bases, with 10 bases remaining between them. This CDR3 is CASSYSATVNEKLFF. The CDR3 DNA follows: TGTGCCAGCAGTTACTCGGCGACAGTGAATGAAAAACTGTTTTTT.

The rearrangement joins TRBV6-5 to TRBJ1-1; possible D gene TRBD1, 5 bases. The CDR3 totals 16 residues. CDR1 and CDR2 (germline): MNHEY, SVGAGI. The V and J ends lost 2 bases and 1 base respectively, with 14 bases between them. CDR3 in amino acids: CASSYSSGKGNTEAFF. The DNA of the CDR3 is TGTGCCAGCAGTTACAGTTCAGGGAAGGGGAACACTGAAGCTTTCTTT.

V and J are TRBV30 and TRBJ2-1, with D perhaps matching TRBD2 (6 bases). From germline, CDR1 is GTSNPN and CDR2 SVGIG (reference sequence). V was shortened by 3 bases and J by 6 bases, with 18 bases between the two germline ends. The CDR3 extends over 15 amino acids. The CDR3 bases are TGTGCCTGGAGAGAACCACCGGGGGTTTCCAATGAGCAGTTCTTC. Its protein product is CAWREPPGVSNEQFF.

The rearrangement links TRBV23-1 to TRBJ2-7, with TRBD1 as a possible D gene (6 bases). TRBV23-1 is assigned to the ORF class and has an uncertain function. CDR3 length: 13 residues. Trimming removed 5 bases from V and 2 bases from J, with 10 bases in between. The CDR3 here is CASSGTRAYEQYF. CDR3 nucleotides: TGCGCCAGCAGTGGGACAAGGGCCTACGAGCAGTACTTC.

This chain uses TRBV6-5 with TRBJ2-5; a weak D match, TRBD2 (6 bases). Germline V lookup: CDR1 MNHEY, CDR2 SVGAGI. The CDR3 totals 15 residues. V lost 0 bases to trimming and J lost 8 bases, with 16 bases between them. For the CDR3, the DNA is TGTGCCAGCAGTTACTCCACCCCGGGGGTCGTTACCCAGTACTTC. Its protein product is CASSYSTPGVVTQYF.

This clone was seen once. The rearrangement joins TRBV10-3 to TRBJ2-2; D is perhaps TRBD1 (6 bases). V lost 2 bases and J 1 base, leaving 11 bases between the germline ends. The CDR3 is 16 amino acids. Germline CDR1 reads ENHRY; CDR2 reads SYGVKD. DNA of the CDR3: TGTGCCATCAGTGAGAACAGGGTAGGGAACACCGGGGAGCTGTTTTTT. Translating gives CAISENRVGNTGELFF.

The chain links TRBV27 to TRBJ1-1; D is possibly TRBD1 (6 bases). There are 16 residues in the CDR3. The V end lost 5 bases, the J end lost 3 bases, and 19 bases lay between the germline ends. Per germline, CDR1 MNHEY and CDR2 SMNVEV (reference sequence). The chain's CDR3 is CASSTFTQGRDTEAFF. DNA for the CDR3: TGTGCCAGCAGTACATTTACACAGGGAAGGGACACTGAAGCTTTCTTT.

J is TRBJ2-5 and V is TRBV7-9, with 14 bases that match TRBD2. Germline V gene lookup returns CDR1 SEHNR and CDR2 FQNEAQ (reference sequence). V lost 1 base and J lost 1; bases outside the gene matches: 2. This CDR3 comprises 17 residues. The CDR3 nucleotides are TGTGCCAGCAGCTTAGGGGGACTAGCGGGGGTCCAAGAGACCCAGTACTTC. This sequence encodes CASSLGGLAGVQETQYF.

The V gene is TRBV19, the J gene TRBJ2-7, with 11 bases lining up with TRBD2. CDR1 is LNHDA and CDR2 is SQIVND in the germline V gene (reference sequence). The CDR3 runs to 19 residues. V gave up 2 bases and J gave up 1 base; unmatched junction bases: 13. CDR3 in DNA: TGTGCCAGTAGTATATTTGGTGGGCTAGCGGGAGGACCATCCTACGAGCAGTACTTC. Protein: CASSIFGGLAGGPSYEQYF.

The rearrangement uses TRBV18 and TRBJ1-6; 8 bases fit TRBD1. Trimming at V came to 1 base and at J to 7 bases, leaving 6 bases not matched to a gene. The CDR3 covers 16 residues. Germline V gene data show CDR1 as KGHSH and CDR2 as LQKENI. For the CDR3, the DNA is TGTGCCAGCTCACCACTCACAACAGGGGGGAATTCACCCCTCCACTTT. As protein: CASSPLTTGGNSPLHF.

The chain's CDR3 is CASSLGGTVTDTQYF. The CDR3 DNA reads as TGTGCCAGCAGCTTGGGAGGGACAGTAACAGATACGCAGTATTTT. This chain uses TRBV5-4 with TRBJ2-3, with TRBD1 matching 7 bases. The junction had 4 bases not matched to a gene; V was cut back by 0 bases and J by 3 bases. The CDR3 has 15 amino acids. Germline V gives CDR1 SGHNT, CDR2 YYREEE (reference sequence).

V is TRBV29-1 and J is TRBJ1-4; D not resolved. CDR3 length equals 12 residues. V lost 4 bases and J 4 bases, leaving 7 bases between the germline ends. In germline, CDR1 is SQVTM, CDR2 ANQGSEA. CDR3 nucleotide sequence: TGCAGCGTTGCGGCCCTTAATGAAAAACTGTTTTTT. It specifies CSVAALNEKLFF.

The chain employs TRBV6-6 and TRBJ2-4; 9 bases map to TRBD2. The CDR3 is 13 amino acids. The V gene's germline CDR1 is MNHNY and CDR2 SVGAGI (reference sequence). J gave up 7 bases and V 7 bases, and 5 bases lay outside the gene matches. CDR3 region: CASTPSGINIQYF. As DNA, the CDR3 is TGTGCCAGCACTCCTAGCGGGATTAACATTCAGTACTTC.

The rearrangement uses TRBV15 and TRBJ1-5; D uncertain. V lost 0 bases, J lost 6 bases, and 15 bases lay in between. Germline CDR1 and CDR2: LNHNV and YYDKDF (reference sequence). The CDR3 sequence is 16 residues long. The CDR3 DNA reads as TGTGCCACCAGCAGAGATCGAGGGTACATGGGTCAGCCCCAGCATTTT. Amino acids: CATSRDRGYMGQPQHF.